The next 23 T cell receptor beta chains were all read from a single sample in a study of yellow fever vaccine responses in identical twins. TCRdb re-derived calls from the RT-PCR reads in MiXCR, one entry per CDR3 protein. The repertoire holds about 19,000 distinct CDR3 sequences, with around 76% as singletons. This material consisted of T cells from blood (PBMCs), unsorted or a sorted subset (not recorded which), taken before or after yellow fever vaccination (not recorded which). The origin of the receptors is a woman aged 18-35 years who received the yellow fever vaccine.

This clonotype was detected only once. In DNA, the CDR3 is TGCAGTGCTAGTGAACACGGTATGAACACTGAAGCTTTCTTT. It encodes CSASEHGMNTEAFF. The chain uses TRBV20-1 and TRBJ1-1; the D is unclear. The CDR3 is 14 amino acids. Germline lookup yields CDR1 DFQATT and CDR2 SNEGSKA (reference sequence). The V and J ends lost 3 bases and 0 bases respectively, with 11 bases between them.

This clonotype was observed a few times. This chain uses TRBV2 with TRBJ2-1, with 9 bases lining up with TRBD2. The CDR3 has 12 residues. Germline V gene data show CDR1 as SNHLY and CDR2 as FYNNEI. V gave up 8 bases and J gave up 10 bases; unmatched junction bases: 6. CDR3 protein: CASGSGGPEQFF. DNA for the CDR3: TGTGCCAGCGGGAGCGGGGGGCCGGAGCAGTTCTTC.

CDR3 region: CASSWTSTDTQYF. The CDR3 DNA reads as TGTGCCAGCAGCTGGACTAGCACAGATACGCAGTATTTT. The V call is TRBV7-3, the J call TRBJ2-3, with a possible D match to TRBD2 (5 bases). From germline, CDR1 is SGHTA and CDR2 FQGTGA. The CDR3 contains 13 residues. V was cut by 4 bases and J by 0 bases, with 5 bases left in between.

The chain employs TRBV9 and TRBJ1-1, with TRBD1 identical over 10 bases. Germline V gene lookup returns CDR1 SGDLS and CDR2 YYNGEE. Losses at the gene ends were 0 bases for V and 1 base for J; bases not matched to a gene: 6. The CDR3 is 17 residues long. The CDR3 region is CASSVAEGTGANTEAFF. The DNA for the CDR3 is TGTGCCAGCAGCGTAGCAGAGGGGACAGGGGCGAACACTGAAGCTTTCTTT.

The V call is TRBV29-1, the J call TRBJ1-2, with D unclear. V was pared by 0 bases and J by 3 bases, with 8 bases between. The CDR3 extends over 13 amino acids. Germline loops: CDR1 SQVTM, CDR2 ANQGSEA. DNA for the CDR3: TGCAGCGTTGAAGATGGCAGTTACTATGGCTACACCTTC. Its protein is CSVEDGSYYGYTF. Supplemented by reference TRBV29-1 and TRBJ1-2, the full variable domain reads SAVISQKPSRDICQRGTSLTIQCQVDSQVTMMFWYRQQPGQSLTLIATANQGSEATYESGFVIDKFPISRPNLTFSTLTVSNMSPEDSSIYLCSVEDGSYYGYTFGSGTRLTVV.

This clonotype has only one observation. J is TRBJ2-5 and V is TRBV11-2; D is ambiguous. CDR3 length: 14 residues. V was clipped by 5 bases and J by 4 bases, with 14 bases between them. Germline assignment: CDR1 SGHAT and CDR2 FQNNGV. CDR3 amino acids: CASSPQGLGETQYF. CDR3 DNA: TGTGCCAGCAGCCCACAAGGGCTAGGAGAGACCCAGTACTTC.

CDR3 loop: CASSQGPGQAYEQYV. DNA of the CDR3: TGCGCCAGCAGCCAAGGTCCGGGACAGGCCTACGAGCAGTACGTC. J is TRBJ2-7 and V is TRBV4-1; 8 nucleotides agree with TRBD1. Germline values: CDR1 MGHRA, CDR2 YSYEKL. The V gene end was trimmed by 1 base and the J gene end by 2 bases; junction bases not matched to a gene: 4. This CDR3 is 15 amino acids long.

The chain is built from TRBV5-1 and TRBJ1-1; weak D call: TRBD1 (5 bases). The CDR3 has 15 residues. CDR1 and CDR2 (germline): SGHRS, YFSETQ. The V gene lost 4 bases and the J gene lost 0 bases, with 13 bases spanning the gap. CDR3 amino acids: CASSPTQGVNTEAFF. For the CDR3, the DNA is TGCGCCAGCAGCCCCACTCAGGGAGTGAACACTGAAGCTTTCTTT.

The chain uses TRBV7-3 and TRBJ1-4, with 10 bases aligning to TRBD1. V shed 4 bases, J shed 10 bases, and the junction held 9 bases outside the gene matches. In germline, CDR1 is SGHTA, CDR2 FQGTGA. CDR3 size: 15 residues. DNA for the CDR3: TGTGCCAGCAGCTCAACCGGGACAGGGGTCGTAAAACTGTTTTTT. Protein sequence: CASSSTGTGVVKLFF.

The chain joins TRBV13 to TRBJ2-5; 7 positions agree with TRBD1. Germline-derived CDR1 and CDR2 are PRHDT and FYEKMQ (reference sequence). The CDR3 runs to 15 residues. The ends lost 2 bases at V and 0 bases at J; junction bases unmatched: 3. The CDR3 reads CASSLMGQYQETQYF. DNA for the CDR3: TGTGCCAGCAGCTTAATGGGACAGTACCAAGAGACCCAGTACTTC.

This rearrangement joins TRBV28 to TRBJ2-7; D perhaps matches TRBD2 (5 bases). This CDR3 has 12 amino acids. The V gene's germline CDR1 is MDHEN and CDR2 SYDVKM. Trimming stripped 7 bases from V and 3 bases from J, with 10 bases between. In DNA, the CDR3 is TGTGCCAGCAACGAAGGACTCTACGAGCAGTACTTC. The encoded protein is CASNEGLYEQYF.

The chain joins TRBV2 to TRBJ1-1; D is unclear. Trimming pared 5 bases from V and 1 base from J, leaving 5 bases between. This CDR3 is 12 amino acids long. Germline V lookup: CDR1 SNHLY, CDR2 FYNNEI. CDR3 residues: CASSRWNTEAFF. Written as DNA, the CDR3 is TGTGCCAGCAGTCGATGGAACACTGAAGCTTTCTTT.

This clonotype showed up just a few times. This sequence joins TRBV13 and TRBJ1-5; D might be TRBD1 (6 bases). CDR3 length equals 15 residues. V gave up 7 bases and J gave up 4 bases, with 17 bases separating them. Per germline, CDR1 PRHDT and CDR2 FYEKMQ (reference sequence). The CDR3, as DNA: TGTGCCAGCAAAGGGGAACAGGGTTTTAATCAGCCCCAGCATTTT. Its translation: CASKGEQGFNQPQHF.

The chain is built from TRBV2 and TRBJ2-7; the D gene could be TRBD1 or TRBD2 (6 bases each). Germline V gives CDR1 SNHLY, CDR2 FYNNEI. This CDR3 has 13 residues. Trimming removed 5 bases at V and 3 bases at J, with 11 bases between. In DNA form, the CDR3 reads TGTGCCAGCAGTCGGACAGCGGGCTACGAGCAGTACTTC. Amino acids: CASSRTAGYEQYF.

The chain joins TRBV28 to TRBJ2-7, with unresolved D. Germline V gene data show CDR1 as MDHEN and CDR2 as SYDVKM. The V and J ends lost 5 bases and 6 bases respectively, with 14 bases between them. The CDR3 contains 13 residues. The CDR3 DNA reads TGTGCCAGCAGTAGTCGTGGGGTTCCCGAGCAGTACTTC. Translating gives CASSSRGVPEQYF. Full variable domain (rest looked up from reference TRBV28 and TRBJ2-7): DVKVTQSSRYLVKRTGEKVFLECVQDMDHENMFWYRQDPGLGLRLIYFSYDVKMKEKGDIPEGYSVSREKKERFSLILESASTNQTSMYLCASSSRGVPEQYFGPGTRLTVT.

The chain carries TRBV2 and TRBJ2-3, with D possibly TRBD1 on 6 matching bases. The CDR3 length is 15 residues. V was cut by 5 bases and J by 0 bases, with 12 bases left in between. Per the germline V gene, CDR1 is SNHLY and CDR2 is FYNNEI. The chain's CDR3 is CASSNGQTSTDTQYF. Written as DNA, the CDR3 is TGTGCCAGCAGTAATGGACAGACTAGCACAGATACGCAGTATTTT.

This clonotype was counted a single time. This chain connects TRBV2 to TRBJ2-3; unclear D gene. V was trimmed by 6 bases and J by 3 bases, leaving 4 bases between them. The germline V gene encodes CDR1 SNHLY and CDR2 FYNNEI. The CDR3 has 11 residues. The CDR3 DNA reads TGTGCCAGCAGAGTGACAGATACGCAGTATTTT. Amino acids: CASRVTDTQYF.

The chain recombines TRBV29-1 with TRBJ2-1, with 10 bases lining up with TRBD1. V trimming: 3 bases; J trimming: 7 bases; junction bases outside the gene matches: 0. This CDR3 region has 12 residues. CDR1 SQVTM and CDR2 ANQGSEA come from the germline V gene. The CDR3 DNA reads TGCAGCGTTGAGGGACAGGGGAATGAGCAGTTCTTC. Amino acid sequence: CSVEGQGNEQFF.

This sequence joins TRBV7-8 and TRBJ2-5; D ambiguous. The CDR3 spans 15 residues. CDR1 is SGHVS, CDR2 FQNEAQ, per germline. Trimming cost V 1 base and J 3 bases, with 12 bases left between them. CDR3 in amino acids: CASSLGLVYKETQYF. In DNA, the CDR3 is TGTGCCAGCAGCTTAGGATTGGTCTACAAAGAGACCCAGTACTTC. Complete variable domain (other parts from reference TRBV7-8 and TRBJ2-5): GAGVSQSPRYKVAKRGQDVALRCDPISGHVSLFWYQQALGQGPEFLTYFQNEAQLDKSGLPSDRFFAERPEGSVSTLKIQRTQQEDSAVYLCASSLGLVYKETQYFGPGTRLLVL.

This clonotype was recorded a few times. The CDR3 protein is CASSEQFSGANVLTF. In nucleotides, the CDR3 is TGTGCCAGCAGTGAACAGTTCTCTGGGGCCAACGTCCTGACTTTC. This sequence joins TRBV2 and TRBJ2-6; no clear D. The V end was cut by 2 bases, the J end by 0 bases, with 5 bases between. The CDR3 covers 15 residues. Germline values: CDR1 SNHLY, CDR2 FYNNEI.

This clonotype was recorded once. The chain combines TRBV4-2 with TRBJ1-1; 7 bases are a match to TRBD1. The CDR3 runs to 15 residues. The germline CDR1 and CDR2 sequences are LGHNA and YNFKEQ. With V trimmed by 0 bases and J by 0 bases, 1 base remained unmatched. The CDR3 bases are TGTGCCAGCAGCCAAGAGACAGGGATGAACACTGAAGCTTTCTTT. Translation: CASSQETGMNTEAFF.

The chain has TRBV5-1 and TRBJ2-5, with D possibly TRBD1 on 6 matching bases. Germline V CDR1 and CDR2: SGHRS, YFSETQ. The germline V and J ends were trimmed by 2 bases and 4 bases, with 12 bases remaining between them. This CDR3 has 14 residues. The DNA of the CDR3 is TGCGCCAGCAGCTTTGCAACAGGGCGAGAGACCCAGTACTTC. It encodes CASSFATGRETQYF.

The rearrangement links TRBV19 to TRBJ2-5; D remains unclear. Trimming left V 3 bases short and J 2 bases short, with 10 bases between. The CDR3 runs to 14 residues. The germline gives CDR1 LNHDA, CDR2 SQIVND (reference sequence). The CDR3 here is CASSMRQKQETQYF. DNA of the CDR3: TGTGCCAGTAGTATGAGGCAGAAACAAGAGACCCAGTACTTC.